This is a list of T cell receptor beta chains from one sample in a study of blood T cell repertoires in COVID-19. Sequenced by immunoSEQ multiplex PCR; TCRdb stores in-frame clones only, minus some. Found here are 200,000 to 250,000 clones, over 90% of them singletons; the top ten hold 0.83%. Sequenced: peripheral blood. The source of these receptors is a young man with COVID-19, enrolled during active disease. The CDR3 runs from the conserved cysteine through the conserved F or W. Each record gives: clone size, J gene, D gene, V gene, CDR3 protein, CDR3 DNA. The D gene is left open where the match is weak. Not every row has a clone size; where given, it reads once, few, many or a size class.

clone_size: -
j_call: TRBJ2-5
d_call: TRBD1
v_call: TRBV5-1
cdr3_aa: CASSLGQGVETQYF
cdr3_nt: TGCGCCAGCAGCTTGGGACAGGGAGTGGAGACCCAGTACTTC

clone_size: -
j_call: TRBJ2-7
d_call: -
v_call: TRBV5-1
cdr3_aa: CASSFEGTGYEQYF
cdr3_nt: TGCGCCAGCAGCTTCGAGGGGACTGGATACGAGCAGTACTTC

clone_size: -
j_call: TRBJ1-5
d_call: TRBD1
v_call: TRBV2
cdr3_aa: CASSKSTGNQPQHF
cdr3_nt: TGTGCCAGCAGTAAATCGACAGGGAATCAGCCCCAGCATTTT

clone_size: -
j_call: TRBJ2-5
d_call: -
v_call: TRBV2
cdr3_aa: CASTVLGGGETQYF
cdr3_nt: TGTGCCAGCACTGTCCTCGGGGGAGGAGAGACCCAGTACTTC

clone_size: -
j_call: TRBJ2-3
d_call: -
v_call: TRBV7-2
cdr3_aa: CASSAPGLGEWSTDTQYF
cdr3_nt: TGTGCCAGCAGCGCACCGGGACTGGGGGAATGGAGCACAGATACGCAGTATTTT

clone_size: few
j_call: TRBJ1-1
d_call: TRBD1
v_call: TRBV18
cdr3_aa: CASSPLNRGPNEAFF
cdr3_nt: TGTGCCAGCTCACCTTTAAACAGGGGGCCAAATGAAGCTTTCTTT

clone_size: -
j_call: TRBJ2-2
d_call: -
v_call: TRBV19
cdr3_aa: CASSLNTGELFF
cdr3_nt: TGTGCCAGTAGTCTTAACACCGGGGAGCTGTTTTTT

clone_size: -
j_call: TRBJ2-1
d_call: TRBD2
v_call: TRBV18
cdr3_aa: CASSPPVGAGAGESSYNEQFF
cdr3_nt: TGTGCCAGCTCACCCCCCGTCGGAGCGGGGGCCGGAGAAAGCTCCTACAATGAGCAGTTCTTC

clone_size: -
j_call: TRBJ2-4
d_call: -
v_call: TRBV28
cdr3_aa: CASSTTGSRAF
cdr3_nt: TGTGCCAGCAGTACCACAGGAAGTCGGGCCTTC

clone_size: -
j_call: TRBJ1-1
d_call: -
v_call: TRBV6-4
cdr3_aa: CASRIRGGEPEAFF
cdr3_nt: TGTGCCAGCAGAATCCGGGGCGGGGAACCTGAAGCTTTCTTT

clone_size: -
j_call: TRBJ2-2
d_call: TRBD1
v_call: TRBV2
cdr3_aa: CASSVTGVTGELFF
cdr3_nt: TGTGCCAGCAGCGTTACAGGGGTTACCGGGGAGCTGTTTTTT

clone_size: -
j_call: TRBJ1-5
d_call: -
v_call: TRBV7-5
cdr3_aa: CVRSLGGSNQPQHF
cdr3_nt: TGTGTCAGAAGCTTAGGTGGCAGCAATCAGCCCCAGCATTTT

clone_size: -
j_call: TRBJ1-6
d_call: -
v_call: TRBV7-2
cdr3_aa: CASSLAGDLRGHF
cdr3_nt: TGTGCCAGCAGCTTAGCGGGTGACCTTAGGGGGCACTTT

clone_size: -
j_call: TRBJ2-2
d_call: TRBD1
v_call: TRBV5-1
cdr3_aa: CASGPWDRGTGELFF
cdr3_nt: TGCGCCAGCGGACCTTGGGACAGGGGAACCGGGGAGCTGTTTTTT

clone_size: -
j_call: TRBJ1-2
d_call: -
v_call: TRBV7-9
cdr3_aa: CASSPSANYGYTF
cdr3_nt: TGTGCCAGCTCCCCCAGCGCTAACTATGGCTACACCTTC

clone_size: -
j_call: TRBJ1-4
d_call: TRBD1
v_call: TRBV2
cdr3_aa: CASSRPGQGSEKLFF
cdr3_nt: TGTGCCAGCAGCCGACCGGGACAGGGGAGTGAAAAACTGTTTTTT

clone_size: -
j_call: TRBJ1-2
d_call: -
v_call: TRBV4-1
cdr3_aa: CASSQGEVLYGYTF
cdr3_nt: TGCGCCAGCAGCCAAGGGGAGGTCCTCTATGGCTACACCTTC

clone_size: -
j_call: TRBJ2-5
d_call: TRBD2
v_call: TRBV6-5
cdr3_aa: CASSYLAGGPETQYF
cdr3_nt: TGTGCCAGCAGTTACCTAGCGGGGGGGCCGGAGACCCAGTACTTC

clone_size: -
j_call: TRBJ1-2
d_call: TRBD1
v_call: TRBV19
cdr3_aa: CASSIKVDRGYGYTF
cdr3_nt: TGTGCCAGTAGTATAAAGGTTGACAGGGGCTATGGCTACACCTTC

clone_size: -
j_call: TRBJ2-1
d_call: TRBD2
v_call: TRBV9
cdr3_aa: CASSLRGTGGYNEQFF
cdr3_nt: TGTGCCAGCAGCCTCCGGGGGACGGGGGGGTACAATGAGCAGTTCTTC

clone_size: -
j_call: TRBJ2-3
d_call: -
v_call: TRBV19
cdr3_aa: CASSFTQGSTDTQYF
cdr3_nt: TGTGCCAGTAGTTTCACACAGGGAAGCACAGATACGCAGTATTTT

clone_size: -
j_call: TRBJ1-1
d_call: TRBD1
v_call: TRBV7-2
cdr3_aa: CASSRRTGNVAEAFF
cdr3_nt: TGTGCCAGCAGTCGTAGGACAGGGAACGTAGCTGAAGCTTTCTTT

clone_size: few
j_call: TRBJ2-2
d_call: TRBD2
v_call: TRBV5-4
cdr3_aa: CASSSGGRAVGGTGELFF
cdr3_nt: TGTGCCAGCAGCTCGGGAGGAAGGGCCGTTGGGGGCACCGGGGAGCTGTTTTTT

clone_size: -
j_call: TRBJ1-6
d_call: TRBD1
v_call: TRBV7-2
cdr3_aa: CASSRTNRGKGSPLHF
cdr3_nt: TGTGCCAGCAGCCGTACTAACAGGGGAAAAGGATCACCCCTCCACTTT

clone_size: -
j_call: TRBJ1-4
d_call: TRBD1
v_call: TRBV3-1/TRBV3-2
cdr3_aa: CASSQDRQGARKLFF
cdr3_nt: TGTGCCAGCAGCCAAGATCGGCAGGGGGCGCGAAAACTGTTTTTT

clone_size: few
j_call: TRBJ1-2
d_call: -
v_call: TRBV3-1/TRBV3-2
cdr3_aa: CASSQGLQTNYGYTF
cdr3_nt: TGTGCCAGCAGCCAAGGTCTACAGACTAACTATGGCTACACCTTC

clone_size: -
j_call: TRBJ1-2
d_call: -
v_call: TRBV6-1
cdr3_aa: CASSESLGYTF
cdr3_nt: TGTGCCAGCAGTGAATCCCTTGGCTACACCTTC

clone_size: -
j_call: TRBJ1-1
d_call: -
v_call: TRBV5-1
cdr3_aa: CASSFGGTEAFF
cdr3_nt: TGCGCCAGCAGCTTCGGGGGCACTGAAGCTTTCTTT

clone_size: -
j_call: TRBJ1-2
d_call: TRBD1
v_call: TRBV5-1
cdr3_aa: CASSSMDRGGGYTF
cdr3_nt: TGCGCCAGCAGTTCCATGGACAGGGGAGGTGGCTACACCTTC

clone_size: -
j_call: TRBJ2-5
d_call: -
v_call: TRBV7-6
cdr3_aa: CASSLETRGIETQYF
cdr3_nt: TGTGCCAGCAGCTTAGAGACGAGGGGGATAGAGACCCAGTACTTC

clone_size: -
j_call: TRBJ2-7
d_call: -
v_call: TRBV14
cdr3_aa: CASSPLGSYEQYF
cdr3_nt: TGTGCCAGCAGCCCCCTAGGCTCCTACGAGCAGTACTTC

clone_size: once
j_call: TRBJ1-4
d_call: -
v_call: TRBV6-5
cdr3_aa: CASSGAGGSEKLFF
cdr3_nt: TGTGCCAGCAGCGGGGCGGGGGGCAGTGAAAAACTGTTTTTT

clone_size: -
j_call: TRBJ2-5
d_call: -
v_call: TRBV4-1
cdr3_aa: CASSQAGIQETQYF
cdr3_nt: TGCGCCAGCAGCCAAGCGGGGATCCAAGAGACCCAGTACTTC

clone_size: -
j_call: TRBJ2-3
d_call: TRBD1
v_call: TRBV7-9
cdr3_aa: CASSPGTGATDTQYF
cdr3_nt: TGTGCCAGCAGCCCCGGGACAGGGGCGACAGATACGCAGTATTTT

clone_size: once
j_call: TRBJ2-1
d_call: TRBD1
v_call: TRBV2
cdr3_aa: CASSAATGNEQFF
cdr3_nt: TGTGCCAGCAGCGCCGCGACAGGGAATGAGCAGTTCTTC

clone_size: -
j_call: TRBJ2-7
d_call: TRBD2
v_call: TRBV4-1
cdr3_aa: CASSAPGLEASEQYF
cdr3_nt: TGCGCCAGCAGCGCTCCGGGACTAGAAGCCTCCGAGCAGTACTTC

clone_size: -
j_call: TRBJ1-5
d_call: -
v_call: TRBV10-3
cdr3_aa: CAISELQNQPQHF
cdr3_nt: TGTGCCATCAGTGAGCTACAGAATCAGCCCCAGCATTTT

clone_size: -
j_call: TRBJ2-7
d_call: -
v_call: TRBV19
cdr3_aa: CASSPQEGDEQYF
cdr3_nt: TGTGCCAGTAGTCCCCAGGAGGGCGACGAGCAGTACTTC

clone_size: -
j_call: TRBJ1-2
d_call: TRBD1
v_call: TRBV24-1
cdr3_aa: CATSDFADREFNYGYTF
cdr3_nt: TGTGCCACCAGTGATTTTGCCGACAGGGAGTTTAACTATGGCTACACCTTC